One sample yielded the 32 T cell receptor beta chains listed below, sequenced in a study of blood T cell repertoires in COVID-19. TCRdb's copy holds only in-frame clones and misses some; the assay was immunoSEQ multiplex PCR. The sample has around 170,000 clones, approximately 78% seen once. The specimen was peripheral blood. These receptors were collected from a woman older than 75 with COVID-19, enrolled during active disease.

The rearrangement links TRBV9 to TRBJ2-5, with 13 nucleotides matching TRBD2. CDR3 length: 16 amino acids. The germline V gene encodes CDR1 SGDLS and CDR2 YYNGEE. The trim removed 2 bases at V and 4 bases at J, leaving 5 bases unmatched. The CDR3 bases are TGTGCCAGCAGCGTTACTAGCGGGGGGGCCGGAGAGACCCAGTACTTC. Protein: CASSVTSGGAGETQYF. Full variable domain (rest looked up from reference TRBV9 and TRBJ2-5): DSGVTQTPKHLITATGQRVTLRCSPRSGDLSVYWYQQSLDQGLQFLIQYYNGEERAKGNILERFSAQQFPDLHSELNLSSLELGDSALYFCASSVTSGGAGETQYFGPGTRLLVL.

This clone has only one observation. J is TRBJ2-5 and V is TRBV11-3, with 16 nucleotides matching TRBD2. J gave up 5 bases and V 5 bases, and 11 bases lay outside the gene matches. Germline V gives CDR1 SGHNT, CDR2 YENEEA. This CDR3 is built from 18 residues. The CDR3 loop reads CASSPGTSGGGPRETQYF. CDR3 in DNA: TGTGCCAGCAGCCCAGGGACTAGCGGGGGGGGACCGCGGGAGACCCAGTACTTC.

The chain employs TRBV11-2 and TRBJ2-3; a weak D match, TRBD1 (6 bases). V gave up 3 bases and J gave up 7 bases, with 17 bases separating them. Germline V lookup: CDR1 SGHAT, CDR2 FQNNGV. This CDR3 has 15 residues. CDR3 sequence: CASSLNRDLGNTQYF. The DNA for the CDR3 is TGTGCCAGCAGCTTGAACAGGGACCTCGGAAATACGCAGTATTTT.

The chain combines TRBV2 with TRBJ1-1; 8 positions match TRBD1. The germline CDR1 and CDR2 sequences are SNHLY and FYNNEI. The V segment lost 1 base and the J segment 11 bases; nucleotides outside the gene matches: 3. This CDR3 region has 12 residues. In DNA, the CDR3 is TGTGCCAGCAGTGAAGGGACAGGGACCGCTTTCTTT. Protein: CASSEGTGTAFF.

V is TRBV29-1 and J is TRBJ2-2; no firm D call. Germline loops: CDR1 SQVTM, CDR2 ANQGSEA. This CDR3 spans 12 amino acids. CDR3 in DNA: TGCTCTTCAACGGGTAACACCGGGGAGCTGTTTTTT. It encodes CSSTGNTGELFF.

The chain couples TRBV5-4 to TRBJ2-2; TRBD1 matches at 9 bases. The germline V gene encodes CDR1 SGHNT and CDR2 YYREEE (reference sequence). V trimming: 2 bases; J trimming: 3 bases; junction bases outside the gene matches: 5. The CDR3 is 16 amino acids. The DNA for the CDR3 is TGTGCCAGCAGCTTCACGACAGGGGGTTACACCGGGGAGCTGTTTTTT. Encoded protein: CASSFTTGGYTGELFF.

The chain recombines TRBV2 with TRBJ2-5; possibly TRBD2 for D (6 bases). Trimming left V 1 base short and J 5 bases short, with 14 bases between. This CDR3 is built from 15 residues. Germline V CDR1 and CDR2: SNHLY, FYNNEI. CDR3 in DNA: TGTGCCAGCAGTGAAGGTGGGCTAGCGTCCGAGACCCAGTACTTC. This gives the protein CASSEGGLASETQYF.

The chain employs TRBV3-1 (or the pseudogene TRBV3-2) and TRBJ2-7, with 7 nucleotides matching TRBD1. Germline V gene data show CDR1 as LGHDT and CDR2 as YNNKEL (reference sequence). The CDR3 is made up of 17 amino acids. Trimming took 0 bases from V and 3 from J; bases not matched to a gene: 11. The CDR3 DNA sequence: TGTGCCAGCAGCCAAGATTTGCGGACAGGCTGGGACTACGAGCAGTACTTC. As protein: CASSQDLRTGWDYEQYF.

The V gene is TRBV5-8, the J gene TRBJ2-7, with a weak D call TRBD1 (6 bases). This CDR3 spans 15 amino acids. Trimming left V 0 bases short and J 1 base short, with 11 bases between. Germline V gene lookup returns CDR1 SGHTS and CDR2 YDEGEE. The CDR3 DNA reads TGTGCCAGCAGCTTGGGTCCAGGGGTTTCCTACGAGCAGTACTTC. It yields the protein CASSLGPGVSYEQYF.

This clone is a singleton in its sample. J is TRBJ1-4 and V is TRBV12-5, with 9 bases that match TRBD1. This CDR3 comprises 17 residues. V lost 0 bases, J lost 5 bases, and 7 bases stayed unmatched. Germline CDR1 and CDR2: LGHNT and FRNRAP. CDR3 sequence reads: CASGLVLGTGWNEKLFF. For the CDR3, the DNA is TGTGCTAGTGGTTTGGTACTAGGGACAGGGTGGAATGAAAAACTGTTTTTT.

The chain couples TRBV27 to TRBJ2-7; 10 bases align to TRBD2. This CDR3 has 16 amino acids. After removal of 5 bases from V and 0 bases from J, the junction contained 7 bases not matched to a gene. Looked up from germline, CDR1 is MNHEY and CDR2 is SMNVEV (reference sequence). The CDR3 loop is CASSRRLAGSSYEQYF. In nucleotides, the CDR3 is TGTGCCAGCAGTCGCAGACTAGCGGGTTCCTCCTACGAGCAGTACTTC.

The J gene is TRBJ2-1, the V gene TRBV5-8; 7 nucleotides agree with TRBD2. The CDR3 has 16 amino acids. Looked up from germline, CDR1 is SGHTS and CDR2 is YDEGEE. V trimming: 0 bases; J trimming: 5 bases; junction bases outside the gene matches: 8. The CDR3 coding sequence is TGTGCCAGCAGCTTGGAACTAGCGCGGGAACACAATGAGCAGTTCTTC. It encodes CASSLELAREHNEQFF.

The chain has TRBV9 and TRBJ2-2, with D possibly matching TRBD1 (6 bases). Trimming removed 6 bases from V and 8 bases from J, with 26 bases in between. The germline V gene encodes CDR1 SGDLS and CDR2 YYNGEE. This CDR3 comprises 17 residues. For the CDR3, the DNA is TGTGCCAGCACCGGCACAGGGAACCTCGCCCCAGGGGGGGAGCTGTTTTTT. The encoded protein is CASTGTGNLAPGGELFF.

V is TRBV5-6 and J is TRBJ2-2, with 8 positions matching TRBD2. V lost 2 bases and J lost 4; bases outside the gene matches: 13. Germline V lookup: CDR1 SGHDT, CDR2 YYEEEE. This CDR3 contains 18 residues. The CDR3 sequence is CASSFLSAGESGTGELFF. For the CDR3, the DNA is TGTGCCAGCAGCTTCCTTTCAGCGGGGGAGTCGGGCACCGGGGAGCTGTTTTTT.

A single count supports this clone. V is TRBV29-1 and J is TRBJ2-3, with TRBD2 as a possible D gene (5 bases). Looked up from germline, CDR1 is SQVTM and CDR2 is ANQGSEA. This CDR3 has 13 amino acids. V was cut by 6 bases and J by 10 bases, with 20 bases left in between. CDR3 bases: TGCAGCGTCGACCTAGTTCTAGGAGGTTCGCAGTATTTT. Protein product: CSVDLVLGGSQYF.

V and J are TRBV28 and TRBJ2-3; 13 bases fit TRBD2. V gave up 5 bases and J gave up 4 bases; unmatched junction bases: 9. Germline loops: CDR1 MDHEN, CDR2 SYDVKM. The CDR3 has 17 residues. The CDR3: CASSGGTSGRDADTQYF. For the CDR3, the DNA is TGTGCCAGCAGTGGGGGAACTAGCGGGAGGGATGCAGATACGCAGTATTTT.

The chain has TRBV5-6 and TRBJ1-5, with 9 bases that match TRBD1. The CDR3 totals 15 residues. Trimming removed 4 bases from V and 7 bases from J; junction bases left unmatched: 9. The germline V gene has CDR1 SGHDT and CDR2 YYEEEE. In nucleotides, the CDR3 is TGTGCCAGCAGCCGGGGACAGGGCATCCCACAGCCCCAGCATTTT. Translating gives CASSRGQGIPQPQHF. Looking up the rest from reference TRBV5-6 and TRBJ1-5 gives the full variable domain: DAGVTQSPTHLIKTRGQQVTLRCSPKSGHDTVSWYQQALGQGPQFIFQYYEEEERQRGNFPDRFSGHQFPNYSSELNVNALLLGDSALYLCASSRGQGIPQPQHFGDGTRLSIL.

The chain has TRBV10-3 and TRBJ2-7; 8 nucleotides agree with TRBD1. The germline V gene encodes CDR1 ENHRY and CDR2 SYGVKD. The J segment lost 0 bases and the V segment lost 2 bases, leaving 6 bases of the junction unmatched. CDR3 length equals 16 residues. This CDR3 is CAISEIGTGNSYEQYF. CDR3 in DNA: TGTGCCATCAGTGAGATCGGGACAGGTAACTCCTACGAGCAGTACTTC.

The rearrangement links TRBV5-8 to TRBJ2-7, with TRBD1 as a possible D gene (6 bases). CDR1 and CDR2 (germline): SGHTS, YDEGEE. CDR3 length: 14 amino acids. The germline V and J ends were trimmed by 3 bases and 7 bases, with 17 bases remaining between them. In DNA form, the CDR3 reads TGTGCCAGCAGCTCCGGACAGCCTTCTACAGAGCAGTACTTC. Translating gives CASSSGQPSTEQYF.

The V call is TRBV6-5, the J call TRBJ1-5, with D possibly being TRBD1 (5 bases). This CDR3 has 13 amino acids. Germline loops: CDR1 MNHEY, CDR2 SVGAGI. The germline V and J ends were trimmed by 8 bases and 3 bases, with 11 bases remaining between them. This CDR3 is CASSRAHNQPQHF. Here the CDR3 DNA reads TGTGCCAGCTCCAGGGCTCACAATCAGCCCCAGCATTTT.

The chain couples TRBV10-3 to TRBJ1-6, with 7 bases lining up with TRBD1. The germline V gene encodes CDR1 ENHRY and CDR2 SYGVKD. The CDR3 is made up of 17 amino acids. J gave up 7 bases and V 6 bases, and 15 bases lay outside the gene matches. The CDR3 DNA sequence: TGTGCCATCAGAGCAGTTCAACAGGGGCCCCTGAATTCACCCCTCCACTTT. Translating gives CAIRAVQQGPLNSPLHF.

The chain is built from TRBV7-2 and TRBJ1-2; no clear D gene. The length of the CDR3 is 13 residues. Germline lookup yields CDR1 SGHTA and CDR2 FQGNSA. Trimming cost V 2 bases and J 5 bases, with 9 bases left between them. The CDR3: CASSLRGFYGYTF. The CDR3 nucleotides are TGTGCCAGCAGCTTACGCGGATTTTATGGCTACACCTTC.

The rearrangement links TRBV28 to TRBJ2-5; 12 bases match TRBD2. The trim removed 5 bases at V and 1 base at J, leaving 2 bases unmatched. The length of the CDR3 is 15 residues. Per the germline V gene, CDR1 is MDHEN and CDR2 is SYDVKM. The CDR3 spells CASSTSGRIQETQYF. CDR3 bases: TGTGCCAGCAGTACTAGCGGGAGGATCCAAGAGACCCAGTACTTC.

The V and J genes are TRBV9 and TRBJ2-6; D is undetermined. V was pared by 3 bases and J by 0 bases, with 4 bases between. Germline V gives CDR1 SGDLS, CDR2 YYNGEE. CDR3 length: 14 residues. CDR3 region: CASSAHSGANVLTF. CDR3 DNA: TGTGCCAGCAGCGCCCACTCTGGGGCCAACGTCCTGACTTTC.

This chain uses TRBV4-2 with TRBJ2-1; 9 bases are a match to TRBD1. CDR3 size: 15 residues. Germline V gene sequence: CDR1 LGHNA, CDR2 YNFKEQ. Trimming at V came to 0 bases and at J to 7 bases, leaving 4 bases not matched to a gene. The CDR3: CASSQEEGTGNEQFF. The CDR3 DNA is TGTGCCAGCAGCCAAGAAGAAGGGACAGGGAATGAGCAGTTCTTC.

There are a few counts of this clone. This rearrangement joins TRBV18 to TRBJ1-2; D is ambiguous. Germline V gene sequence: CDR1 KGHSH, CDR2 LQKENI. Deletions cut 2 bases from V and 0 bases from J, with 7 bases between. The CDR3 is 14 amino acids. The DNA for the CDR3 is TGTGCCAGCTCACCATCTATAGCTAACTATGGCTACACCTTC. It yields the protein CASSPSIANYGYTF.

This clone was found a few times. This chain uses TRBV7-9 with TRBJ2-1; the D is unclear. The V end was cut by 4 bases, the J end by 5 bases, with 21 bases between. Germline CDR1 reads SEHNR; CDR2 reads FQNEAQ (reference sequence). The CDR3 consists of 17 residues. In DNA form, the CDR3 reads TGTGCCAGCAGCTCAAACACCGCCGGCCAGAGGAACAATGAGCAGTTCTTC. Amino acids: CASSSNTAGQRNNEQFF.

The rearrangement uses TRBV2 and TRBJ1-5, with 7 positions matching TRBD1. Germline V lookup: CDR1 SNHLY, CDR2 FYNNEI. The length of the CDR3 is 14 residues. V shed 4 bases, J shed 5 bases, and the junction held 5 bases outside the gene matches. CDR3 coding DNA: TGTGCCAGCAGTGGACAGGGAAAGGATCAGCCCCAGCATTTT. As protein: CASSGQGKDQPQHF.

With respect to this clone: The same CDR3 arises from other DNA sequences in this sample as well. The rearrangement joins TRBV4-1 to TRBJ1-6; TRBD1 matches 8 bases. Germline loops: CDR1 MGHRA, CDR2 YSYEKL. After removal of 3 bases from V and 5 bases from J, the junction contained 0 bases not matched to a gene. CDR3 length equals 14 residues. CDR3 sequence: CASSQGQDNSPLHF. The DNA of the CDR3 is TGCGCCAGCAGCCAGGGACAGGATAATTCACCCCTCCACTTT.

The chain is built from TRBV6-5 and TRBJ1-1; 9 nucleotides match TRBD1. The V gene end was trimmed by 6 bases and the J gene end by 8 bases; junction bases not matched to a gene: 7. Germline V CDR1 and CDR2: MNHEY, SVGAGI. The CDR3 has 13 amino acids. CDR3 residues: CASRPGQGGEAFF. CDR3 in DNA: TGTGCCAGCAGACCGGGACAGGGAGGCGAAGCTTTCTTT.

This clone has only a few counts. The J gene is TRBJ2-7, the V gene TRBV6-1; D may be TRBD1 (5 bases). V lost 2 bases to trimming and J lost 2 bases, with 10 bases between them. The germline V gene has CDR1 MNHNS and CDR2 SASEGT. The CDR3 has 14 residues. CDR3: CASSERGSPYEQYF. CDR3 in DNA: TGTGCCAGCAGTGAAAGGGGCAGCCCCTACGAGCAGTACTTC.

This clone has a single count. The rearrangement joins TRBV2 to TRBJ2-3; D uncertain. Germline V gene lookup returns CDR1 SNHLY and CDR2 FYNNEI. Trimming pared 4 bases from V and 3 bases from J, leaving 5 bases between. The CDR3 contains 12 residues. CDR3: CASSAFTDTQYF. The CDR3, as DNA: TGTGCCAGCAGTGCCTTTACAGATACGCAGTATTTT.